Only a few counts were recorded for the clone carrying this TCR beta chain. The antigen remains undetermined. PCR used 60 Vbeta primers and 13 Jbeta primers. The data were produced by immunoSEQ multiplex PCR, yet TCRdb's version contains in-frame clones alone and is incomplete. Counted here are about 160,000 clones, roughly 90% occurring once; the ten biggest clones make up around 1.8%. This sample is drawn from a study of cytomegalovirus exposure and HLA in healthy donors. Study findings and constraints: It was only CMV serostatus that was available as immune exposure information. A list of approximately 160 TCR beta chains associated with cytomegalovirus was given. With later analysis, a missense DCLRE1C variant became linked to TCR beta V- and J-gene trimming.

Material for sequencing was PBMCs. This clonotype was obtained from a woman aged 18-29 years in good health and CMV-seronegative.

The CDR3 spells CASSLGTGFEAFF. The CDR3 DNA follows: TGTGCCAGCAGCTTAGGAACAGGTTTTGAAGCTTTCTTT. V is TRBV7-9 and J is TRBJ1-1; TRBD1 is a possible D gene (5 bases). Germline V gene lookup returns CDR1 SEHNR and CDR2 FQNEAQ (reference sequence). This CDR3 is 13 amino acids long. Trimming shortened V by 1 base and J by 7 bases, and 10 bases separated the two germline ends. The full variable domain, its missing parts supplied by reference TRBV7-9 and TRBJ1-1, is DTGVSQNPRHKITKRGQNVTFRCDPISEHNRLYWYRQTLGQGPEFLTYFQNEAQLEKSRLLSDRFSAERPKGSFSTLEIQRTEQGDSAMYLCASSLGTGFEAFFGQGTRLTVV.